Below, 13 T cell receptor beta chains from the same sample are listed, as sequenced in a study of blood T cell repertoires in COVID-19. Clones were read by immunoSEQ multiplex PCR, and TCRdb kept only the in-frame ones, dropping some. The data show fewer than 150,000 clones, more than 60% seen once. Sequencing used peripheral blood. These receptor sequences come from a man between 65 and 85 years old with acute or convalescent COVID-19.

The chain carries TRBV19 and TRBJ1-2, with 7 nucleotides matching TRBD1. From germline, CDR1 is LNHDA and CDR2 SQIVND (reference sequence). J gave up 2 bases and V 3 bases, and 3 bases lay outside the gene matches. The CDR3 loop spans 14 amino acids. This CDR3 reads CASSISQGNYGYTF. The CDR3 DNA sequence: TGTGCCAGTAGTATTTCACAGGGGAACTATGGCTACACCTTC.

The J gene is TRBJ1-3, the V gene TRBV7-8; tentatively, D is TRBD1 (6 bases). There are 15 residues in the CDR3. V was trimmed by 6 bases and J by 1 base, leaving 13 bases between them. Germline V gene sequence: CDR1 SGHVS, CDR2 FQNEAQ. The DNA for the CDR3 is TGTGCCAGCAGAGGGGGGGCCGAGTCTGGAAACACCATATATTTT. It translates to CASRGGAESGNTIYF.

This clone was observed once. V is TRBV6-2 or TRBV6-3 and J is TRBJ1-5; a possible D gene is TRBD1 (5 bases). The CDR3 runs 12 residues. Germline assignment: CDR1 MNHEY and CDR2 SVGEGT. V lost 0 bases, J lost 11 bases, and 8 bases lay in between. CDR3 nucleotides: TGTGCCAGCAGTTACTCACGGGGGGCCCAGCATTTT. Translating it yields CASSYSRGAQHF.

The V call is TRBV6-5, the J call TRBJ1-1; a possible D gene is TRBD1 (5 bases). V dropped 0 bases and J dropped 7 bases, with 9 bases sitting between them. The CDR3 is 13 amino acids. Germline V lookup: CDR1 MNHEY, CDR2 SVGAGI. The CDR3 is CASSYSGGREAFF. The CDR3 bases are TGTGCCAGCAGTTACTCGGGGGGTCGTGAAGCTTTCTTT.

This clone showed up just a few times. The J gene is TRBJ1-2, the V gene TRBV7-8; D unresolved. The CDR3 contains 13 residues. CDR1 is SGHVS, CDR2 FQNEAQ, per germline. V was shortened by 1 base and J by 6 bases, with 9 bases between the two germline ends. CDR3: CASSLDSPNGYTF. CDR3 coding DNA: TGTGCCAGCAGCTTAGACTCCCCGAATGGCTACACCTTC.

The rearrangement links TRBV29-1 to TRBJ1-2; the match to TRBD1 covers 11 bases. Germline CDR1 SQVTM, CDR2 ANQGSEA. This CDR3 is built from 12 residues. J gave up 9 bases and V 4 bases, and 4 bases lay outside the gene matches. CDR3 in DNA: TGCAGCGTTGGGGGACAGGGGGGTAGCTACACCTTC. This translates into CSVGGQGGSYTF.

The CDR3, as DNA: TGTGCCAGCAGCCAAAACAGAGTCACCGGGGAGCTGTTTTTT. Translating gives CASSQNRVTGELFF. This rearrangement joins TRBV7-2 to TRBJ2-2, with D unresolved. The V gene's germline CDR1 is SGHTA and CDR2 FQGNSA. The CDR3 length is 14 residues. Trimming stripped 5 bases from V and 4 bases from J, with 11 bases between.

This clone turned up a few times. This sequence joins TRBV12-3 or TRBV12-4 and TRBJ1-1, with D maybe TRBD1 (5 bases). V lost 3 bases and J 8 bases, leaving 10 bases between the germline ends. The CDR3 has 12 amino acids. CDR3 DNA: TGTGCCAGCAGTTTGCGGGGGTCAGAAGCTTTCTTT. This gives the protein CASSLRGSEAFF.

The CDR3 spells CASSGGASDTQYF. CDR3 nucleotides: TGCGCCAGCAGTGGGGGGGCGTCAGATACGCAGTATTTT. The J gene is TRBJ2-3, the V gene TRBV4-3; D is possibly TRBD2 (7 bases). In germline, CDR1 is LGHNA, CDR2 YSLEER. This CDR3 contains 13 residues. Trimming took off 6 bases at V and 4 bases at J, with 11 bases between the two ends.

V usage is TRBV5-1 and J usage is TRBJ2-5; 7 bases align to TRBD1. V gave up 5 bases and J gave up 0 bases; unmatched junction bases: 4. Looked up from germline, CDR1 is SGHRS and CDR2 is YFSETQ. This CDR3 comprises 14 residues. CDR3 sequence: CASSWDRNQETQYF. As DNA, the CDR3 is TGCGCCAGCAGTTGGGACAGAAACCAAGAGACCCAGTACTTC.

The J gene is TRBJ2-7, the V gene TRBV6-2 or TRBV6-3; D possibly corresponds to TRBD2 (6 bases). The V gene's germline CDR1 is MNHEY and CDR2 SVGEGT. The germline V and J ends were trimmed by 2 bases and 4 bases, with 12 bases remaining between them. The CDR3 contains 14 residues. The CDR3 here is CASSYQDGTYEQYF. The CDR3 bases are TGTGCCAGCAGTTACCAAGACGGGACTTACGAGCAGTACTTC.

The gene calls are TRBV10-2 and TRBJ1-2; weak D call: TRBD1 (5 bases). The CDR3 sequence is 13 residues long. Trimming left V 6 bases short and J 1 base short, with 9 bases between. Germline V CDR1 and CDR2: WSHSY, SAAADI. Here the CDR3 DNA reads TGCGCCAGCAGGACCCAGGGTAACTATGGCTACACCTTC. It translates to CASRTQGNYGYTF.

The genes are TRBV30 and TRBJ1-2; no definite D call. Germline V CDR1 and CDR2: GTSNPN, SVGIG (reference sequence). The V end lost 1 base, the J end lost 8 bases, and 5 bases lay between the germline ends. The length of the CDR3 is 10 residues. The CDR3 region has the DNA TGTGCCTGGAGTGATGAGGGCTACACCTTC. It encodes CAWSDEGYTF.